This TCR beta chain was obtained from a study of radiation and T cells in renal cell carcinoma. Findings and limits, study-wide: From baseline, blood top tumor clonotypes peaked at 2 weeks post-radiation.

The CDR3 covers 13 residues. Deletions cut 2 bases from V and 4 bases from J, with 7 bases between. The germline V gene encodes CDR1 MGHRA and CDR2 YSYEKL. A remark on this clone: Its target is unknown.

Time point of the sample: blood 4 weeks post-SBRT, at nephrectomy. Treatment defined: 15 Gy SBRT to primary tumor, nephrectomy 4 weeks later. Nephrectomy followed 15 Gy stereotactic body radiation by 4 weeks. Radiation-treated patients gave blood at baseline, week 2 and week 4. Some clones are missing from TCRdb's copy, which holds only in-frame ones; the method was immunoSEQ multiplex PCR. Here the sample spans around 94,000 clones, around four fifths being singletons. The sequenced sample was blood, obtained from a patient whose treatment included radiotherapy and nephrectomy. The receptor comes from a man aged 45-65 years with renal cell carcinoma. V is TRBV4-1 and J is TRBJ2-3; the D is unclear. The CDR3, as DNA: TGCGCCAGCAGCCAATTAGGCTCAGATACGCAGTATTTT. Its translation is CASSQLGSDTQYF.